These 15 T cell receptor beta chains originate from one sample sequenced in a study of spatial heterogeneity in lung cancer. MiXCR, run by TCRdb on the 5' RACE reads, gives a single entry per CDR3 protein. The sample contains 13,000 to 15,000 distinct CDR3 sequences, over 9.5% of which appear only once. Time point indicated: sample taken at primary tumor resection. No cells were sorted before sequencing. The whole RNA sequenced was extracted from tumor, nontumor lung or frozen PBMC. The material was PBMCs, obtained at surgery. Source of these receptors: a male donor with early-stage non-small cell lung cancer.

This clonotype was seen many times. V is TRBV7-9 and J is TRBJ2-7; 9 bases line up with TRBD1. This CDR3 is 15 amino acids long. Germline-derived CDR1 and CDR2 are SEHNR and FQNEAQ (reference sequence). The V gene end was trimmed by 1 base and the J gene end by 2 bases; junction bases not matched to a gene: 3. The CDR3 bases are TGTGCCAGCAGCTTAGTACAGGGGGCCACCTACGAGCAGTACTTC. This encodes CASSLVQGATYEQYF.

This clonotype was observed at least ten times. The chain carries TRBV7-9 and TRBJ2-3; 11 bases map to TRBD2. In germline, CDR1 is SEHNR, CDR2 FQNEAQ (reference sequence). The CDR3 totals 15 residues. V shed 3 bases and J 2 bases; nucleotides not matched to a gene: 1. CDR3 region: CASSLTSGTTDTQYF. The CDR3 DNA follows: TGTGCCAGCAGCTTGACTAGCGGGACCACAGATACGCAGTATTTT.

The rearrangement joins TRBV14 to TRBJ2-3; D unclear. V lost 5 bases, J lost 7 bases, and 19 bases lay in between. Germline V gene lookup returns CDR1 SGHDN and CDR2 FVKESK. The CDR3 contains 15 residues. CDR3: CASSKDLATFHTQYF. The DNA of the CDR3 is TGTGCCAGCAGCAAGGACCTCGCGACCTTTCATACGCAGTATTTT.

This clonotype was counted ten times or more. This chain joins TRBV27 and TRBJ2-2; D gene ambiguous. Germline CDR1 and CDR2: MNHEY and SMNVEV (reference sequence). Trimming removed 5 bases from V and 6 bases from J, with 13 bases in between. The CDR3 totals 14 residues. For the CDR3, the DNA is TGTGCCAGCAGTCCCATCGGGCCCCCCGGGGAGCTGTTTTTT. Protein sequence: CASSPIGPPGELFF.

This clonotype was recorded at least ten times. This chain connects TRBV10-1 to TRBJ2-1; D perhaps matches TRBD2 (5 bases). This CDR3 has 14 amino acids. CDR1 and CDR2 (germline): WNHNN, SYGVQD (reference sequence). Trimming removed 0 bases from V and 4 bases from J, with 7 bases in between. The CDR3 reads CASSESSGYNEQFF. CDR3 sequence (DNA): TGCGCCAGCAGTGAGTCGAGCGGTTACAATGAGCAGTTCTTC.

The V gene is TRBV5-6, the J gene TRBJ1-1; D is uncertain. This CDR3 region has 14 residues. V was pared by 2 bases and J by 1 base, with 9 bases between. CDR1 and CDR2 from the germline V gene are SGHDT and YYEEEE. The CDR3 region is CASSFSSWNTEAFF. In DNA, the CDR3 is TGTGCCAGCAGCTTTTCCTCTTGGAACACTGAAGCTTTCTTT.

This clonotype is classed as medium-sized (0.01 to 0.1%). The V gene is TRBV5-1, the J gene TRBJ2-7; 8 nucleotides agree with TRBD2. J was trimmed by 4 bases and V by 4 bases; bases with no gene match: 4. The CDR3 extends over 13 amino acids. Germline V CDR1 and CDR2: SGHRS, YFSETQ. The CDR3 DNA reads TGCGCCAGCAGCCCGGGACTAGGTTACGAGCAGTACTTC. It encodes CASSPGLGYEQYF.

The table lists this clonotype with many counts. The chain carries TRBV6-6 and TRBJ2-3; 10 bases match TRBD2. V gave up 0 bases and J gave up 3 bases; unmatched junction bases: 3. CDR3 size: 16 residues. Germline-derived CDR1 and CDR2 are MNHNY and SVGAGI (reference sequence). The CDR3 coding sequence is TGTGCCAGCAGTTACTCGGCTAGCGGGAGAACAGATACGCAGTATTTT. Translated, it gives CASSYSASGRTDTQYF.

This clonotype was seen repeatedly, ten times or more. The chain has TRBV3-1 and TRBJ2-7; D not certain. Per the germline V gene, CDR1 is LGHDT and CDR2 is YNNKEL (reference sequence). The CDR3 runs to 15 residues. The germline V and J ends were trimmed by 0 bases and 2 bases, with 11 bases remaining between them. The CDR3 spells CASSQDRTATYEQYF. The CDR3 DNA follows: TGTGCCAGCAGCCAAGATCGGACGGCTACCTACGAGCAGTACTTC.

This clonotype was observed at least ten times. The V and J genes are TRBV7-2 and TRBJ2-1, with 8 bases fitting TRBD2. The CDR3 is 14 residues long. The ends lost 2 bases at V and 7 bases at J; junction bases unmatched: 4. Germline assignment: CDR1 SGHTA and CDR2 FQGNSA. CDR3 DNA sequence: TGTGCCAGCAGCTTAAATAGCGGGGTAAATGAGCAGTTCTTC. This codes for CASSLNSGVNEQFF.

Turning to this clonotype: One base away lies a much larger clone, so this may be a sequencing read error. The gene calls are TRBV29-1 and TRBJ2-7, with TRBD2 matching 13 bases. The CDR3 has 14 residues. CDR1 and CDR2 (germline): SQVTM, ANQGSEA. This CDR3 reads CGVTGTSGVREQYF. The CDR3 DNA is TGCGGCGTGACCGGGACTAGCGGGGTTCGGGAGCAGTACTTC.

This clonotype was counted a few times. The rearrangement links TRBV6-5 to TRBJ1-1, with 9 bases matching TRBD1. Unmatched junction bases numbered 9, after V lost 2 bases and J lost 5 bases. The CDR3 has 16 residues. Germline CDR1 is MNHEY and CDR2 is SVGAGI. The DNA for the CDR3 is TGTGCCAGCAGTTACCTCCCCTCCGGGACAGGGACTGAAGCTTTCTTT. It yields the protein CASSYLPSGTGTEAFF.

In its sample, this clonotype was seen many times. This chain connects TRBV19 to TRBJ1-5; weak D call: TRBD1 (6 bases). V lost 5 bases and J 0 bases, leaving 8 bases between the germline ends. Per germline, CDR1 LNHDA and CDR2 SQIVND (reference sequence). The CDR3 covers 14 residues. CDR3 in DNA: TGTGCCAGTAGTGTACAGGGTAGCAATCAGCCCCAGCATTTT. This sequence encodes CASSVQGSNQPQHF.

This clonotype has ten or more counts. This chain joins TRBV5-6 and TRBJ1-1, with TRBD1 as a possible D gene (5 bases). The CDR3 has 14 amino acids. Germline CDR1 SGHDT, CDR2 YYEEEE. Trimming took off 1 base at V and 5 bases at J, with 12 bases between the two ends. Written as DNA, the CDR3 is TGTGCCAGCAGCTTGCCAGGGCGGGGGACTGAAGCTTTCTTT. Amino acid sequence: CASSLPGRGTEAFF.

As for this clonotype: A junction boundary mismatches the germline segment, possibly from a read error. The gene calls are TRBV6-5 and TRBJ2-2; no clear D gene. This CDR3 has 12 amino acids. Looked up from germline, CDR1 is MNHEY and CDR2 is SVGAGI. The CDR3 nucleotides are TGTGTCAGCAGTAGCAACACCGGGGAGCTGTTTTTT. Protein: CVSSSNTGELFF.